The present entry profiles one T cell receptor (beta chain) with its context. The antigen remains unidentified. PCR was performed using 60 Vbeta and 13 Jbeta primers. Here immunoSEQ multiplex PCR was the method, and the copy in TCRdb shows in-frame clones only, minus some. The profile shows 150,000 or so clones, 70% to 80% of them singletons. The entry originates in a study of cytomegalovirus exposure and HLA in healthy donors. Study observations and caveats: Using the classifier, cytomegalovirus status was reportedly diagnosed with high specificity and sensitivity.

The V gene's germline CDR1 is SGHNT and CDR2 YYREEE (reference sequence). The germline V and J ends were trimmed by 4 bases and 0 bases, with 16 bases remaining between them. The CDR3 is 17 residues long. The chain combines TRBV5-4 with TRBJ1-4, with D unclear. Sequenced input: PBMCs. The clonotype originates from a man aged 30-40 years in good health and CMV-seropositive. CDR3 residues: CASSATHVKSTNEKLFF. DNA of the CDR3: TGTGCCAGCAGCGCTACCCACGTTAAATCAACTAATGAAAAACTGTTTTTT.